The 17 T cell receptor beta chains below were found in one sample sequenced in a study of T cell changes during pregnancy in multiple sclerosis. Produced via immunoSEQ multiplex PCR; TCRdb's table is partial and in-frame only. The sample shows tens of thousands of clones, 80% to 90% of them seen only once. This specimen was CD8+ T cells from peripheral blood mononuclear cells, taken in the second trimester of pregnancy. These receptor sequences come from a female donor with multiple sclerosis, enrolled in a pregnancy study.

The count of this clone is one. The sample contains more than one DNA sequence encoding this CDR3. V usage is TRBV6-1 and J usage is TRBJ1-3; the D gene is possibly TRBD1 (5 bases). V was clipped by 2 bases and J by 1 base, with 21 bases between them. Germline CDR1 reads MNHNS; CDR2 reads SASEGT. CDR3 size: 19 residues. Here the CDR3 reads CASSERTRVYLNSGNTIYF. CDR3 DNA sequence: TGTGCCAGCAGTGAACGGACCAGGGTTTATTTAAATTCTGGAAACACCATATATTTT.

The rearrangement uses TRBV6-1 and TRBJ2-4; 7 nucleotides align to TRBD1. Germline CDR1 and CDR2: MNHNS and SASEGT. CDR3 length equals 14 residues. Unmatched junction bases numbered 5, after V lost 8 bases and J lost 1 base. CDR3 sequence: CASSPQGAKNIQYF. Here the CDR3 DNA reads TGTGCCAGCTCCCCACAGGGGGCCAAAAACATTCAGTACTTC.

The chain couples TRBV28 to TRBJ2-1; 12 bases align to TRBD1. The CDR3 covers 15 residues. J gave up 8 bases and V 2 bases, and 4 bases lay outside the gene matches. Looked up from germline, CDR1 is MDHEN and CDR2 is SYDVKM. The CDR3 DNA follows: TGTGCCAGCAGTTTACTGGGACAGGGGGCCTATGAGCAGTTCTTC. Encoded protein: CASSLLGQGAYEQFF.

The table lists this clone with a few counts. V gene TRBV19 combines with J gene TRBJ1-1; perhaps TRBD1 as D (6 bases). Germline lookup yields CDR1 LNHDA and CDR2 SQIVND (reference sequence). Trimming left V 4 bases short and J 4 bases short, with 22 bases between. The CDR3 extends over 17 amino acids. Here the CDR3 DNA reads TGTGCCAGTAGTAATCTGCAGGGGCCCCCAATCGGCACTGAAGCTTTCTTT. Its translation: CASSNLQGPPIGTEAFF.

CDR3 in DNA: TGTGCCATCGGGGGGACAGAGTCCGCCTACGAGCAGTACTTC. Protein sequence: CAIGGTESAYEQYF. V usage is TRBV10-3 and J usage is TRBJ2-7; possibly TRBD1 for D (7 bases). This CDR3 region has 14 residues. Trimming took 8 bases from V and 2 from J, leaving 16 bases between them. From germline, CDR1 is ENHRY and CDR2 SYGVKD.

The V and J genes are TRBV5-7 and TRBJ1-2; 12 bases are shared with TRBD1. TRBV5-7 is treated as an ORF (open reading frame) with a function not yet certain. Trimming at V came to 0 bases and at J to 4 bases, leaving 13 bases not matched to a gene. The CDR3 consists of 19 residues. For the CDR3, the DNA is TGTGCCAGCAGCTTGGGGCGAAGGGACAGGGGGCCCTGTACCTATGGCTACACCTTC. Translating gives CASSLGRRDRGPCTYGYTF.

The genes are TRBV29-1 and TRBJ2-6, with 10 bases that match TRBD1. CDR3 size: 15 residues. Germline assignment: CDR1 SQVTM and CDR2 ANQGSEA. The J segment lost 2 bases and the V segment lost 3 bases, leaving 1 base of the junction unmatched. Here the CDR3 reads CSVEGTGAGANVLTF. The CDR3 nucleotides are TGCAGCGTTGAGGGGACAGGGGCTGGGGCCAACGTCCTGACTTTC.

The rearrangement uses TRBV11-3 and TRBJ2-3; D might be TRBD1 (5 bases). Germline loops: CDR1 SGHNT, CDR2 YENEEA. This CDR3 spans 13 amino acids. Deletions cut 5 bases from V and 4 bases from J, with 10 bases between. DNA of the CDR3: TGTGCCAGCAGCGGGGCCACTTCAGATACGCAGTATTTT. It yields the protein CASSGATSDTQYF.

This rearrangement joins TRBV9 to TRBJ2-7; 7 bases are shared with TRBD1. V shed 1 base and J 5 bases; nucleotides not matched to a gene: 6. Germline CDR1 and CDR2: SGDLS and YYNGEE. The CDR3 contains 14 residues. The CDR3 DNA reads TGTGCCAGCAGCGTAACAGGGGAATGGCACGAGCAGTACTTC. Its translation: CASSVTGEWHEQYF.

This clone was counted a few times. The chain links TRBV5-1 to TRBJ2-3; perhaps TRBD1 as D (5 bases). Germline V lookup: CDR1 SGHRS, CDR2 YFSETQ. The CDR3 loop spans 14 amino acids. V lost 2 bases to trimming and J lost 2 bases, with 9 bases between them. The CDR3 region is CASSFDSITDTQYF. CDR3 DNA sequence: TGCGCCAGCAGCTTCGACAGCATCACAGATACGCAGTATTTT.

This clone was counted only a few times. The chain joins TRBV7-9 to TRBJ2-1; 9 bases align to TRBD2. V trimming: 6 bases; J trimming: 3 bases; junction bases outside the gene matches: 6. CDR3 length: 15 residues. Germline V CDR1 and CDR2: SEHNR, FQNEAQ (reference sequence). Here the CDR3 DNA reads TGTGCCAGCAGTCTCCAGACTAGCGGCTACAATGAGCAGTTCTTC. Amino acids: CASSLQTSGYNEQFF.

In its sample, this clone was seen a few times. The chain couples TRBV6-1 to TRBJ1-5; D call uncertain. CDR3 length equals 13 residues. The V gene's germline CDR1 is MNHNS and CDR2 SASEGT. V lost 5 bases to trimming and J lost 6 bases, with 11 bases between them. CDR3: CASSLLGFQPQHF. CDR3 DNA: TGTGCCAGCAGTCTCCTCGGGTTTCAGCCCCAGCATTTT.

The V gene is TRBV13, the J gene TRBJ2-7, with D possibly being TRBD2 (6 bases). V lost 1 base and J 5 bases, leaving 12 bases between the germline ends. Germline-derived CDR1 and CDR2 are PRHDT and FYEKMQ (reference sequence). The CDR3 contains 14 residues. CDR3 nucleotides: TGTGCCAGCAGCTTAGATCCAGGGAGGCACGAGCAGTACTTC. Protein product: CASSLDPGRHEQYF.

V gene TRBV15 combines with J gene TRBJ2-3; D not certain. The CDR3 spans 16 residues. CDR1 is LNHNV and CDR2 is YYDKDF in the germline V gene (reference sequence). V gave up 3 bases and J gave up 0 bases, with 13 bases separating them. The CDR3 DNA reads TGTGCCACCAGCAGCTTTGGGCCCCTGAGCACAGATACGCAGTATTTT. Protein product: CATSSFGPLSTDTQYF.

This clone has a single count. Here the CDR3 reads CASSQIIEGLFSYEQYF. The CDR3 DNA reads TGTGCCAGCAGCCAGATAATTGAGGGTTTGTTTTCCTACGAGCAGTACTTC. V gene TRBV6-4 combines with J gene TRBJ2-7; the D gene is possibly TRBD2 (5 bases). CDR1 is MRHNA, CDR2 SNTAGT, per germline. With 6 bases removed from V and 1 base from J, the gap between germline ends came to 22 bases. CDR3 length: 17 residues.

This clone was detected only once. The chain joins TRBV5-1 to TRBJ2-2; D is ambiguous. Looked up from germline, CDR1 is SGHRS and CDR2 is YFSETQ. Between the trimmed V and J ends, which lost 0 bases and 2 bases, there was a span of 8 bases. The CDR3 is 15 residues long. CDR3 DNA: TGCGCCAGCAGCTTGGGTGTGTCTAACACCGGGGAGCTGTTTTTT. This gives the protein CASSLGVSNTGELFF.

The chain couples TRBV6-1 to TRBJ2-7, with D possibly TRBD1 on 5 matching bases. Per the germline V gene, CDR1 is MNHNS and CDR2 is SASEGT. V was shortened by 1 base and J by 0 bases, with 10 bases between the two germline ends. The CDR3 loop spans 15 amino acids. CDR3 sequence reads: CASSEVGQGSYEQYF. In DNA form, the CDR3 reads TGTGCCAGCAGTGAAGTCGGGCAGGGCTCCTACGAGCAGTACTTC.